This T cell receptor beta chain is from a study of metastatic and nonmetastatic thyroid tumors. Turning to the study itself: Comparison of repertoires was carried out across blood and tumor or nodule tissue from malignant and benign thyroid patients.

Per the original methods: The authors used CDR3 differences across clinicopathological groups to build a distant-metastasis classifier for papillary thyroid cancer. TCRdb reprocessed the PCR reads using MiXCR. TCRdb assigned the V and J calls; the authors' analysis was not used. The sample lists some 40,000 clones, less than 15% seen once, with around a tenth in the top ten. Study results and limitations: Malignant tumors reportedly showed significantly higher TCR beta diversity than benign nodules in both blood and tumor.

Each patient came to thyroid surgery without any prior treatment (of any kind). Germline V CDR1 and CDR2: MNHEY, SMNVEV (reference sequence). The CDR3 has 18 residues. A remark on this clone: Its antigen is unknown. At one end the junction does not follow the germline gene, possibly because of a read error.

The sequenced sample consisted of blood. The source of this sequence is a female donor with papillary thyroid cancer or a benign thyroid nodule (not recorded which). Some clones in this sample may be carry-over from other donors' samples. The chain combines TRBV27 with TRBJ2-1; D possibly corresponds to TRBD2 (5 bases). CDR3 in amino acids: CASTRGGGSIFDYNGQFF. The CDR3 nucleotides are TGTGCCAGCACCCGAGGAGGCGGTAGCATTTTTGACTACAATGGGCAGTTCTTC.